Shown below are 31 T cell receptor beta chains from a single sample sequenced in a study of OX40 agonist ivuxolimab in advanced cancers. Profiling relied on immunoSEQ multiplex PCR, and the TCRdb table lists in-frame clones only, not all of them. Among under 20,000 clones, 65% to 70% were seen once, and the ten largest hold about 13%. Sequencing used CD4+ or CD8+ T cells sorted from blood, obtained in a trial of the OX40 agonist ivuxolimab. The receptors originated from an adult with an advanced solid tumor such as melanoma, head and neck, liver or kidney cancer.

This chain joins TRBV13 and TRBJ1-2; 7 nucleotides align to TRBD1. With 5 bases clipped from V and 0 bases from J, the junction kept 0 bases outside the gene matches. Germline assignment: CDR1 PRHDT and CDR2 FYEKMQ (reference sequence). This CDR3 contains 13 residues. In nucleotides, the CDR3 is TGTGCCAGCAGCGACAGGGCTAACTATGGCTACACCTTC. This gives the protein CASSDRANYGYTF.

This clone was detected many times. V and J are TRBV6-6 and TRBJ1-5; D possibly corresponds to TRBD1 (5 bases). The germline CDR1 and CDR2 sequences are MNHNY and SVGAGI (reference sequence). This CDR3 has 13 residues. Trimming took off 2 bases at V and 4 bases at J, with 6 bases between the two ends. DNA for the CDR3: TGTGCCAGCAGTTACCCAGGGAATCAGCCCCAGCATTTT. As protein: CASSYPGNQPQHF.

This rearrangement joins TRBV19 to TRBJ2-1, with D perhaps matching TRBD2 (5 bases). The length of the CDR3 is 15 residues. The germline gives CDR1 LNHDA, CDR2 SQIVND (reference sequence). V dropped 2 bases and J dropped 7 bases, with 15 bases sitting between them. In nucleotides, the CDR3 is TGTGCCAGTAGTATATCAGCATGGAGGCAGAATGAGCAGTTCTTC. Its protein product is CASSISAWRQNEQFF.

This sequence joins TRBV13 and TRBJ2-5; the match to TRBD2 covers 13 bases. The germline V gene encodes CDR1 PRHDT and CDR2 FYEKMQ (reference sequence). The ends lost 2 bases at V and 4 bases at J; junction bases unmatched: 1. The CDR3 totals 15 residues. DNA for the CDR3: TGTGCCAGCAGCTTACGACTAGCGGGAGGAGAGACCCAGTACTTC. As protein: CASSLRLAGGETQYF.

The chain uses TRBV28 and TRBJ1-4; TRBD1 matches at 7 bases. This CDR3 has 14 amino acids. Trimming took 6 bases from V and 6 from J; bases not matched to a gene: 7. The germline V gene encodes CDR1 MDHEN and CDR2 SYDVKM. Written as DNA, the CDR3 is TGTGCCAGCAGCCTCAGGGGGTATGATGAAAAACTGTTTTTT. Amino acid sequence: CASSLRGYDEKLFF.

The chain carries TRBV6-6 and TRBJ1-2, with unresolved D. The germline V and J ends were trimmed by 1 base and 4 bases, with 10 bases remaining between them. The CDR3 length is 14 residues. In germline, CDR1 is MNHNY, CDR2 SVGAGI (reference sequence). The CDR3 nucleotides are TGTGCCAGCAGTTACTTCCCCAGAGGCTATGGCTACACCTTC. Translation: CASSYFPRGYGYTF.

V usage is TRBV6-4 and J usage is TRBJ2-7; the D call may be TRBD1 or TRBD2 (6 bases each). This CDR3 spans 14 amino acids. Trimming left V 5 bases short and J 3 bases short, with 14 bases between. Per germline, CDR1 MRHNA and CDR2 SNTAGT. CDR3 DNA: TGTGCCAGCAGTTACGGGGGCTCCGTCTACGAGCAGTACTTC. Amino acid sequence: CASSYGGSVYEQYF.

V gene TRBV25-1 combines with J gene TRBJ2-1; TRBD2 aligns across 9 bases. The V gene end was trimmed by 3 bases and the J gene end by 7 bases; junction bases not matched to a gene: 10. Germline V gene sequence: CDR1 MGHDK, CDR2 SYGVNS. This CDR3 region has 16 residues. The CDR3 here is CASSDFLAGTPNEQFF. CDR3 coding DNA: TGTGCCAGCAGTGATTTTCTAGCGGGGACCCCAAATGAGCAGTTCTTC. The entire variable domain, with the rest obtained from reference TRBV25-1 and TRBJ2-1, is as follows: EADIYQTPRYLVIGTGKKITLECSQTMGHDKMYWYQQDPGMELHLIHYSYGVNSTEKGDLSSESTVSRIRTEHFPLTLESARPSHTSQYLCASSDFLAGTPNEQFFGPGTRLTVL.

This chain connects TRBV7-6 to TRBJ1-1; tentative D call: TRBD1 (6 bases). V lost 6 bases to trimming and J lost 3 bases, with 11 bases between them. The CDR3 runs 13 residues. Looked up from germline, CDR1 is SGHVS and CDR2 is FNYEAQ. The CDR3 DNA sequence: TGTGCCAGCAGAAGTACAGGGCACACTGAAGCTTTCTTT. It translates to CASRSTGHTEAFF.

CDR3 residues: CASRAGRAYEAFF. CDR3 DNA sequence: TGTGCCAGCAGAGCGGGGAGGGCTTATGAAGCTTTCTTT. The V call is TRBV6-5, the J call TRBJ1-1; D gene ambiguous. Germline V CDR1 and CDR2: MNHEY, SVGAGI. The CDR3 is 13 amino acids. Trimming took off 6 bases at V and 7 bases at J, with 15 bases between the two ends.

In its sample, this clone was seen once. The CDR3 DNA follows: TGTGCCAGTACCCCGGTCTCCGGGGGCAATCAGCCCCAGCATTTT. Translation gives CASTPVSGGNQPQHF. The chain employs TRBV19 and TRBJ1-5, with unresolved D. The CDR3 totals 15 residues. Trimming cost V 7 bases and J 2 bases, with 15 bases left between them. Germline CDR1 LNHDA, CDR2 SQIVND (reference sequence).

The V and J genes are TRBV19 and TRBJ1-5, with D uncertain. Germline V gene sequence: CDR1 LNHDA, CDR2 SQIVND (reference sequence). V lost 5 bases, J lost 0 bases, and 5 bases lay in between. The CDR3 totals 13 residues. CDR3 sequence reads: CASSPISNQPQHF. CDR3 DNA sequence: TGTGCCAGTAGTCCAATTAGCAATCAGCCCCAGCATTTT.

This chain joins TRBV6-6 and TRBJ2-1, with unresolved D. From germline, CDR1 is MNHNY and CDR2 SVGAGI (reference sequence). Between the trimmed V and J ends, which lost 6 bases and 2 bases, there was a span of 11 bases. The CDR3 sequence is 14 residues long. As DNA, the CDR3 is TGTGCCAGCAGCCTCTCGGAAACCTACAATGAGCAGTTCTTC. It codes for CASSLSETYNEQFF.

The CDR3 sequence is CASSPEGASYNEQFF. The CDR3 region has the DNA TGTGCCAGCAGCCCCGAGGGGGCGAGCTACAATGAGCAGTTCTTC. This chain links TRBV7-9 with TRBJ2-1; 7 bases are shared with TRBD1. CDR1 is SEHNR, CDR2 FQNEAQ, per germline (reference sequence). Trimming removed 5 bases from V and 3 bases from J; junction bases left unmatched: 7. The CDR3 is 15 amino acids.

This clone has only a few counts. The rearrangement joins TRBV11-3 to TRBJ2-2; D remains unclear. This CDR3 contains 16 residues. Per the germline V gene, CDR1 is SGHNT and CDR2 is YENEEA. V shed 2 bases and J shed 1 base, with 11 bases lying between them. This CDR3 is CASSLSVAENTGELFF. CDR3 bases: TGTGCCAGCAGCTTATCCGTGGCCGAGAACACCGGGGAGCTGTTTTTT.

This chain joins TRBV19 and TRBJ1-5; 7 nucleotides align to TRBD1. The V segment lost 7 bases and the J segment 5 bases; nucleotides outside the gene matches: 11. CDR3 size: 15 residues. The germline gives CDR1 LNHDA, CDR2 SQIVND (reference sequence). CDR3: CASKNRGQWDQPQHF. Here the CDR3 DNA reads TGTGCCAGTAAAAACAGGGGCCAGTGGGATCAGCCCCAGCATTTT.

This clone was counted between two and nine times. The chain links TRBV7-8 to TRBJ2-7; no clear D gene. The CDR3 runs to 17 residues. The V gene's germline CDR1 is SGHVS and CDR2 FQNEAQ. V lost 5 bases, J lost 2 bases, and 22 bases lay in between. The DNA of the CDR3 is TGTGCCAGCAGCCCTGAAGGAGTCTCCGACAACACCTACGAGCAGTACTTC. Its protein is CASSPEGVSDNTYEQYF.

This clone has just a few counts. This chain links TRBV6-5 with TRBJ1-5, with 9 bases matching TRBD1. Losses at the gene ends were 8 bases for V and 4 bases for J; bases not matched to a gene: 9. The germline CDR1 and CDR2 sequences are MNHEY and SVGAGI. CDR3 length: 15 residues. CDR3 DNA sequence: TGTGCCAGCCCCGGGACAGGGAAAAGGAATCAGCCCCAGCATTTT. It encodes CASPGTGKRNQPQHF.

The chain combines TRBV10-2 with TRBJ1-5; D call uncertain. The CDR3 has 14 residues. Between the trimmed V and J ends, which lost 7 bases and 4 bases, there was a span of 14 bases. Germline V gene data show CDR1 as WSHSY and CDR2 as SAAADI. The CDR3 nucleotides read TGCGCCAGCACCGAGGGCATAGGGAATCAGCCCCAGCATTTT. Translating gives CASTEGIGNQPQHF.

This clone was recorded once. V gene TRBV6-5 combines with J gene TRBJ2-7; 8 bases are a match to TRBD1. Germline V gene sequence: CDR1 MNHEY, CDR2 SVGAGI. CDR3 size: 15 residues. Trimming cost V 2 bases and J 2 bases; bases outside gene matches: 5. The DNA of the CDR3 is TGTGCCAGCAGTTACGGACAGGGACGAACCTACGAGCAGTACTTC. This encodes CASSYGQGRTYEQYF.

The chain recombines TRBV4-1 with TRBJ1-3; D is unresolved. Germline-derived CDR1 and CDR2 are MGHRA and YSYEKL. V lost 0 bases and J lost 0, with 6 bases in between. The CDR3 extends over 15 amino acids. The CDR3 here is CASSQDPGSGNTIYF. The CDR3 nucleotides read TGCGCCAGCAGCCAAGATCCAGGCTCTGGAAACACCATATATTTT.

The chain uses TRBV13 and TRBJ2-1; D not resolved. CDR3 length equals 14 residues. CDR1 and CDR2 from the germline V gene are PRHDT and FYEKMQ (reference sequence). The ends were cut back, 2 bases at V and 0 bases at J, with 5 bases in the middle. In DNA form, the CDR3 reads TGTGCCAGCAGCTTAAGAAGCTCCTACAATGAGCAGTTCTTC. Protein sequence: CASSLRSSYNEQFF.

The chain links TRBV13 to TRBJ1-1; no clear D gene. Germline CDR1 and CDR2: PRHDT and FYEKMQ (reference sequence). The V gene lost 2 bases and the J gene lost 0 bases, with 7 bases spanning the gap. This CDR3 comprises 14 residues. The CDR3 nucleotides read TGTGCCAGCAGCTTAAGAGGTTTGAACACTGAAGCTTTCTTT. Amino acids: CASSLRGLNTEAFF. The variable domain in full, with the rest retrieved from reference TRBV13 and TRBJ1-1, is AAGVIQSPRHLIKEKRETATLKCYPIPRHDTVYWYQQGPGQDPQFLISFYEKMQSDKGSIPDRFSAQQFSDYHSELNMSSLELGDSALYFCASSLRGLNTEAFFGQGTRLTVV.

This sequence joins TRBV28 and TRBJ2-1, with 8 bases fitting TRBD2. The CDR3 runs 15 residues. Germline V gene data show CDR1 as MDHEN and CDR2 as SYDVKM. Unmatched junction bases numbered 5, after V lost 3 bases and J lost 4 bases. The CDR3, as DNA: TGTGCCAGCAGTTTTCTGGCGGGGGGTTACAATGAGCAGTTCTTC. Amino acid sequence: CASSFLAGGYNEQFF. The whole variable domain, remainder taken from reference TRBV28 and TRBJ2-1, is DVKVTQSSRYLVKRTGEKVFLECVQDMDHENMFWYRQDPGLGLRLIYFSYDVKMKEKGDIPEGYSVSREKKERFSLILESASTNQTSMYLCASSFLAGGYNEQFFGPGTRLTVL.

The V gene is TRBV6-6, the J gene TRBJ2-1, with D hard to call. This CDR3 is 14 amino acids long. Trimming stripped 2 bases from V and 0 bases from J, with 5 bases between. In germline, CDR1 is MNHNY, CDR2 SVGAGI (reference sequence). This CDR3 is CASSYGSSYNEQFF. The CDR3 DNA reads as TGTGCCAGCAGTTACGGGTCCTCCTACAATGAGCAGTTCTTC.

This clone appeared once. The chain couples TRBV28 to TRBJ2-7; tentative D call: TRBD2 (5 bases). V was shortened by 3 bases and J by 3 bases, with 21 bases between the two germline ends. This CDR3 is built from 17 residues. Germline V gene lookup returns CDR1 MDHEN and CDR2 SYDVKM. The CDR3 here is CASSFGMGSATHYEQYF. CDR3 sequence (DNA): TGTGCCAGCAGTTTCGGGATGGGCAGCGCCACCCACTACGAGCAGTACTTC. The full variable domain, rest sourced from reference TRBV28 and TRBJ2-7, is DVKVTQSSRYLVKRTGEKVFLECVQDMDHENMFWYRQDPGLGLRLIYFSYDVKMKEKGDIPEGYSVSREKKERFSLILESASTNQTSMYLCASSFGMGSATHYEQYFGPGTRLTVT.

The DNA for the CDR3 is TGTGCCAGCAGCATGGACAGTTACAATGAGCAGTTCTTC. Its protein is CASSMDSYNEQFF. The chain employs TRBV7-8 and TRBJ2-1, with D possibly matching TRBD1 (6 bases). V shed 5 bases and J shed 4 bases, with 9 bases lying between them. Germline V gene lookup returns CDR1 SGHVS and CDR2 FQNEAQ. This CDR3 is built from 13 residues.

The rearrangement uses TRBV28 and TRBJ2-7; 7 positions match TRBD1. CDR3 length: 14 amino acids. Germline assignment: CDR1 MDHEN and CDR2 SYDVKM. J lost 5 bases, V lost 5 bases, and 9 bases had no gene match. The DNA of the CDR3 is TGTGCCAGCAGTAAAGGGGGCGCAAGTAACGAGCAGTACTTC. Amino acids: CASSKGGASNEQYF.

The CDR3 DNA reads TGTGCCAGCTCACCAGACCCCACTACCTACAATGAGCAGTTCTTC. This codes for CASSPDPTTYNEQFF. This chain connects TRBV18 to TRBJ2-1; D is ambiguous. The CDR3 sequence is 15 residues long. CDR1 and CDR2 from the germline V gene are KGHSH and LQKENI. V gave up 2 bases and J gave up 2 bases, with 10 bases separating them. Full variable domain (remainder filled in from reference TRBV18 and TRBJ2-1): NAGVMQNPRHLVRRRGQEARLRCSPMKGHSHVYWYRQLPEEGLKFMVYLQKENIIDESGMPKERFSAEFPKEGPSILRIQQVVRGDSAAYFCASSPDPTTYNEQFFGPGTRLTVL.

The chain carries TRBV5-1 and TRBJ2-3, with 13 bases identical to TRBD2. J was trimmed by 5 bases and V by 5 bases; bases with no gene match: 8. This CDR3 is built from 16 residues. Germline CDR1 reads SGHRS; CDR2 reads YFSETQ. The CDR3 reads CASRRGLAGDKDTQYF. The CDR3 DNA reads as TGCGCCAGCAGGAGAGGACTAGCGGGAGATAAAGATACGCAGTATTTT.

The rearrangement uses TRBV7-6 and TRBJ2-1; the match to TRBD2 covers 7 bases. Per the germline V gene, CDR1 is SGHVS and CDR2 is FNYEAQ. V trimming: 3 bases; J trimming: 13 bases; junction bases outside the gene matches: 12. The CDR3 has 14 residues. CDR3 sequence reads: CASSFDVPGLRQFF. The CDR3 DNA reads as TGTGCCAGCAGCTTTGACGTCCCGGGACTAAGACAGTTCTTC.